This T cell receptor beta chain was recovered during a study of cytotoxic CD8 clonotypes in ibrutinib-treated CLL. Study details: Samples had a mean of approximately 240,000 productive templates and 94,082 productive rearrangements. Notes on the study in general: Shared public clonotypes were rare, and on treatment they either got smaller or stayed the same.

This CDR3 spans 16 amino acids. Germline loops: CDR1 MDHEN, CDR2 SYDVKM. The V gene lost 6 bases and the J gene lost 0 bases, with 14 bases spanning the gap. Some clones are missing from TCRdb's copy, which holds only in-frame ones; the method was immunoSEQ multiplex PCR. The sample lists approximately 120,000 clones, roughly 84% occurring once. About this clone itself: Its antigen is currently unknown.

This chain connects TRBV28 to TRBJ1-4; the D gene is possibly TRBD1 (6 bases). The specimen was PBMCs, collected after 24 months of ibrutinib treatment. The receptor was isolated from a human donor with chronic lymphocytic leukemia. CDR3 residues: CASSIGQIATNEKLFF. CDR3 DNA: TGTGCCAGCAGCATCGGACAGATCGCAACTAATGAAAAACTGTTTTTT. Using reference TRBV28 and TRBJ1-4 for the parts outside the CDR3, the full variable domain is DVKVTQSSRYLVKRTGEKVFLECVQDMDHENMFWYRQDPGLGLRLIYFSYDVKMKEKGDIPEGYSVSREKKERFSLILESASTNQTSMYLCASSIGQIATNEKLFFGSGTQLSVL.